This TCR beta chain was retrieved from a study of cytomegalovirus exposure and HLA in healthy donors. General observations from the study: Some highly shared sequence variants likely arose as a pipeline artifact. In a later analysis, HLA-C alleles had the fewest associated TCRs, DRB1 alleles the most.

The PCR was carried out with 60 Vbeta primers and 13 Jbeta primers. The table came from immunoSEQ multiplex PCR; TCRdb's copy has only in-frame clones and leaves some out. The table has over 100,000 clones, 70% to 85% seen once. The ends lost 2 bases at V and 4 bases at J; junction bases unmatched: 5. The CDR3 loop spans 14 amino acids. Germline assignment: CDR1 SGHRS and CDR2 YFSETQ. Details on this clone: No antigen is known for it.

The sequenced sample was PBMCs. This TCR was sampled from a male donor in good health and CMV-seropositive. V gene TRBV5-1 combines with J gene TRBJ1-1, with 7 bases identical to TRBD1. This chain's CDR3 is CASSFTGAGTEAFF. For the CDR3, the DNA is TGCGCCAGCAGCTTCACAGGGGCCGGCACTGAAGCTTTCTTT.